The 14 T cell receptor beta chains listed next were all sequenced from one sample in a study of human T cells and chemical hapten exposure. TCRdb recomputed calls from the RACE reads with MiXCR, one row per CDR3 protein. In the table there are approximately 350,000 distinct CDR3 sequences, 6% to 8.5% of which are singletons. The time point here: patch test 1, 2 weeks after DPC sensitization. Described treatment: therapeutic diphenylcyclopropenone sensitization with weekly scalp DPC. The sample was whole blood, taken in connection with sensitization to the hapten diphenylcyclopropenone (DPC). Receptor source: a woman aged 18-30 years with alopecia areata. Some clones in this sample may be carry-over from other donors' samples.

This clonotype was seen ten or more times. This chain joins TRBV7-2 and TRBJ1-4; D not certain. CDR3 length: 13 amino acids. Germline V gene data show CDR1 as SGHTA and CDR2 as FQGNSA. V lost 3 bases and J lost 4, with 6 bases in between. CDR3 in DNA: TGTGCCAGCAGCTTGGACGGTAATGAAAAACTGTTTTTT. Encoded protein: CASSLDGNEKLFF.

Within the sample, this clonotype is large (0.1 to 1%). The gene calls are TRBV3-1 and TRBJ2-1; tentatively, D is TRBD1 or TRBD2 (5 bases each). The V gene's germline CDR1 is LGHDT and CDR2 YNNKEL (reference sequence). The CDR3 sequence is 13 residues long. Trimming cost V 4 bases and J 6 bases, with 10 bases left between them. The CDR3 loop reads CASSPLRGNEQFF. CDR3 DNA: TGTGCCAGCAGCCCCCTGAGGGGCAATGAGCAGTTCTTC.

This clonotype was seen more than once but under ten times. The chain is built from TRBV2 and TRBJ1-6; TRBD1 matches at 10 bases. Germline V gene sequence: CDR1 SNHLY, CDR2 FYNNEI. V lost 6 bases, J lost 8 bases, and 7 bases stayed unmatched. The CDR3 length is 15 residues. In DNA form, the CDR3 reads TGTGCCAGCAGCGCCGGGACAGGGGATCATTCACCCCTCCACTTT. Translation: CASSAGTGDHSPLHF.

This clonotype was seen at least ten times. The chain combines TRBV28 with TRBJ1-4; unclear D gene. Trimming took 10 bases from V and 6 from J, leaving 15 bases between them. The germline CDR1 and CDR2 sequences are MDHEN and SYDVKM. This CDR3 region has 13 residues. The chain's CDR3 is CATRLFRDEKLFF. CDR3 DNA: TGTGCCACCCGACTCTTTCGGGATGAAAAACTGTTTTTT.

The table lists this clonotype with many counts. The V and J genes are TRBV27 and TRBJ1-5; no firm D call. Germline CDR1 MNHEY, CDR2 SMNVEV (reference sequence). The CDR3 totals 12 residues. Deletions cut 7 bases from V and 7 bases from J, with 11 bases between. DNA of the CDR3: TGTGCCAGCAAAATGTTCGGGCAGCCCCAGCATTTT. Translation: CASKMFGQPQHF.

The chain couples TRBV5-6 to TRBJ2-6; the D is unclear. Germline V lookup: CDR1 SGHDT, CDR2 YYEEEE. The CDR3 length is 19 residues. V lost 4 bases and J 0 bases, leaving 20 bases between the germline ends. The CDR3 DNA reads as TGTGCCAGCAGCGAACCCGGAGTGCTGGGGAACTCTGGGGCCAACGTCCTGACTTTC. Its translation: CASSEPGVLGNSGANVLTF.

This clonotype appeared many times. The rearrangement links TRBV2 to TRBJ1-6; D is ambiguous. The V end lost 4 bases, the J end lost 8 bases, and 6 bases lay between the germline ends. Germline V gene lookup returns CDR1 SNHLY and CDR2 FYNNEI. The CDR3 sequence is 12 residues long. The CDR3 loop is CASSGTHSPLHF. As DNA, the CDR3 is TGTGCCAGCAGTGGAACCCATTCACCCCTCCACTTT.

This clonotype is judged medium-sized. This chain joins TRBV6-1 and TRBJ2-7; D is unresolved. CDR1 and CDR2 (germline): MNHNS, SASEGT. The CDR3 runs to 16 residues. V was shortened by 3 bases and J by 1 base, with 16 bases between the two germline ends. The CDR3 DNA is TGTGCCAGCAGTGAGGAGCCGGGCAGTATTTCCTACGAGCAGTACTTC. It is translated as CASSEEPGSISYEQYF.

V usage is TRBV2 and J usage is TRBJ1-3, with D unresolved. Trimming cost V 3 bases and J 0 bases, with 3 bases left between them. The CDR3 loop spans 13 amino acids. CDR1 SNHLY and CDR2 FYNNEI come from the germline V gene. The CDR3 nucleotides are TGTGCCAGCAGTGAGTTCTCTGGAAACACCATATATTTT. This sequence encodes CASSEFSGNTIYF.

The rearrangement links TRBV6-2 or TRBV6-3 to TRBJ2-7, with D possibly being TRBD2 (5 bases). CDR1 MNHEY and CDR2 SVGEGT come from the germline V gene. V lost 10 bases and J lost 3, with 16 bases in between. The CDR3 is 13 amino acids. The CDR3 DNA is TGTGCCACCGGCGGGTTGTGGATCTACGAGCAGTACTTC. It codes for CATGGLWIYEQYF.

As to this clonotype: A much bigger clone sits one base away, suggesting this may be a read error. The chain carries TRBV7-2 and TRBJ1-2; D gene unclear. Germline V gene data show CDR1 as SGHTA and CDR2 as FQGNSA. The CDR3 loop spans 16 amino acids. CDR3 DNA sequence: TGTGCCCGCAGCTTAGTGTCAGTAAAGGCGATCTATGGCTACACCTTC. It is translated as CARSLVSVKAIYGYTF.

The table lists this clonotype with a few counts. V gene TRBV12-3 or TRBV12-4 combines with J gene TRBJ2-3, with D perhaps TRBD1 (6 bases). V dropped 10 bases and J dropped 6 bases, with 11 bases sitting between them. The length of the CDR3 is 11 residues. The CDR3 nucleotides are TGTGCCACGAAGACAGGCGATACGCAGTATTTT. Protein sequence: CATKTGDTQYF.

In its sample, this clonotype was seen a few times. J is TRBJ1-4 and V is TRBV6-2 or TRBV6-3; no reliable D call. Germline V CDR1 and CDR2: MNHEY, SVGEGT. Trimming removed 4 bases from V and 10 bases from J, with 13 bases in between. The CDR3 length is 13 residues. CDR3 nucleotides: TGTGCCAGCAGTTTAAGGTCCGGCGGAAAACTGTTTTTT. It specifies CASSLRSGGKLFF.

This clonotype occurred a few times. This chain joins TRBV19 and TRBJ2-1; tentative D call: TRBD2 (6 bases). V lost 7 bases and J 4 bases, leaving 14 bases between the germline ends. Per germline, CDR1 LNHDA and CDR2 SQIVND (reference sequence). The CDR3 consists of 14 residues. CDR3 residues: CASKPGGNYNEQFF. In DNA, the CDR3 is TGTGCCAGTAAGCCTGGGGGGAATTACAATGAGCAGTTCTTC.